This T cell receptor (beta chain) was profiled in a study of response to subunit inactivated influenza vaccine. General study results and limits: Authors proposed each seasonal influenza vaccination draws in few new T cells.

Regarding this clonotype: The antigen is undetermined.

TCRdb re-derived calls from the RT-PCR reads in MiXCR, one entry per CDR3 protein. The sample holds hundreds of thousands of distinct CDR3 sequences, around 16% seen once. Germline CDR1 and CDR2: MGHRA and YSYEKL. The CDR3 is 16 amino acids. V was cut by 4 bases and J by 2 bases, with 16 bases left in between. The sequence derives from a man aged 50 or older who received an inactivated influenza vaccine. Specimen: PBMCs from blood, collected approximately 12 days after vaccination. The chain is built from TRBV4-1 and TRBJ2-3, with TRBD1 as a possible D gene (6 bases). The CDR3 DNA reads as TGCGCCAGCAGCCCTCAACCGGGACACAACACAGATACGCAGTATTTT. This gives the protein CASSPQPGHNTDTQYF.